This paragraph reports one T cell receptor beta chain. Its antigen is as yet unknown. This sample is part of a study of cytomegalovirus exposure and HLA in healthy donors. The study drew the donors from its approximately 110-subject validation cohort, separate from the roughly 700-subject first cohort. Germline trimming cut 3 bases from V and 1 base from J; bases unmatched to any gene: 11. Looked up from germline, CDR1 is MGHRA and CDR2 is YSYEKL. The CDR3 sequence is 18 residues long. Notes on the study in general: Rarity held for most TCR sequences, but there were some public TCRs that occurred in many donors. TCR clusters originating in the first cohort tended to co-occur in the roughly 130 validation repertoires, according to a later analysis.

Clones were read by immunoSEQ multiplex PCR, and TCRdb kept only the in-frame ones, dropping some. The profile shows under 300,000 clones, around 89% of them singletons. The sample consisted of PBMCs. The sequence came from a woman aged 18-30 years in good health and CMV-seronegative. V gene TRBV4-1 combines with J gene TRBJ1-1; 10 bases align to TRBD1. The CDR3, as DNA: TGCGCCAGCAGCCAGGGAAGACAGGGGGCGCGTCGGAACACTGAAGCTTTCTTT. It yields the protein CASSQGRQGARRNTEAFF.